Each of the 18 T cell receptor beta chains below was sequenced from the same sample in a study of cytomegalovirus exposure and HLA in healthy donors. The PCR was carried out with 60 Vbeta primers and 13 Jbeta primers. Measured with immunoSEQ multiplex PCR; TCRdb has only the in-frame clones, and not every one. The profile covers some 150,000 clones, with roughly 77% appearing a single time and 1.5% to 2% taken by the ten largest. The sample consisted of PBMCs. Source of these receptors: a woman aged 25-40 years in good health and CMV-seronegative.

The CDR3 reads CASKPSASSYEQYF. CDR3 coding DNA: TGTGCCAGCAAACCCAGCGCTAGCTCCTACGAGCAGTACTTC. The chain uses TRBV6-6 and TRBJ2-7; no clear D. V was pared by 7 bases and J by 0 bases, with 13 bases between. The CDR3 has 14 amino acids. The V gene's germline CDR1 is MNHNY and CDR2 SVGAGI (reference sequence).

The rearrangement uses TRBV7-3 and TRBJ2-3; 7 nucleotides match TRBD1. With 1 base clipped from V and 4 bases from J, the junction kept 5 bases outside the gene matches. CDR1 is SGHTA, CDR2 FQGTGA, per germline. CDR3 size: 15 residues. The CDR3 DNA sequence: TGTGCCAGCAGCTTAAGACAGGGCCCCCCAGATACGCAGTATTTT. This gives the protein CASSLRQGPPDTQYF.

The CDR3 nucleotides are TGCAGCGTTGCACAGGGAAATAGCAATCAGCCCCAGCATTTT. It yields the protein CSVAQGNSNQPQHF. The J gene is TRBJ1-5, the V gene TRBV29-1, with D possibly TRBD1 on 6 matching bases. The CDR3 loop spans 14 amino acids. Germline V gives CDR1 SQVTM, CDR2 ANQGSEA. The V gene lost 4 bases and the J gene lost 0 bases, with 10 bases spanning the gap.

The chain uses TRBV6-5 and TRBJ1-6; D remains ambiguous. Germline V gene sequence: CDR1 MNHEY, CDR2 SVGAGI. The germline V and J ends were trimmed by 0 bases and 10 bases, with 7 bases remaining between them. CDR3 length equals 13 residues. This CDR3 is CASSYSVRSPLHF. The CDR3, as DNA: TGTGCCAGCAGTTACTCGGTGCGATCACCCCTCCACTTT.

In its sample, this clone was seen once. This sequence joins TRBV28 and TRBJ2-3; 9 bases agree with TRBD2. The CDR3 runs to 17 residues. J gave up 6 bases and V 8 bases, and 18 bases lay outside the gene matches. Germline V CDR1 and CDR2: MDHEN, SYDVKM. The CDR3 loop is CASPGPGPAGGPDTQYF. In nucleotides, the CDR3 is TGTGCCAGCCCGGGCCCGGGACCAGCGGGGGGCCCGGATACGCAGTATTTT.

The chain combines TRBV5-6 with TRBJ2-2, with D perhaps matching TRBD2 (5 bases). The CDR3 loop spans 15 amino acids. V lost 3 bases, J lost 1 base, and 10 bases lay in between. Germline V gene data show CDR1 as SGHDT and CDR2 as YYEEEE. CDR3 protein: CASSSTDWNTGELFF. CDR3 sequence (DNA): TGTGCCAGCAGCTCCACGGACTGGAACACCGGGGAGCTGTTTTTT.

This sequence joins TRBV28 and TRBJ1-1; possibly TRBD1 for D (6 bases). The CDR3 runs to 12 residues. Germline values: CDR1 MDHEN, CDR2 SYDVKM. Trimming left V 3 bases short and J 8 bases short, with 10 bases between. In DNA, the CDR3 is TGTGCCAGCAGTTTTATTGACAGGGAAGCTTTCTTT. Protein product: CASSFIDREAFF.

This clone was seen a handful of times. The J gene is TRBJ1-4, the V gene TRBV10-3, with 7 bases fitting TRBD1. Losses at the gene ends were 0 bases for V and 8 bases for J; bases not matched to a gene: 6. The CDR3 runs to 15 residues. Germline CDR1 is ENHRY and CDR2 is SYGVKD. CDR3 nucleotides: TGTGCCATCAGTGAGTCTAGGGGGCAGAAGGAAAAACTGTTTTTT. Its protein product is CAISESRGQKEKLFF.

Only a few counts were recorded for this clone. The chain employs TRBV7-2 and TRBJ1-2; D is ambiguous. The CDR3 contains 18 residues. V gave up 4 bases and J gave up 4 bases, with 25 bases separating them. In germline, CDR1 is SGHTA, CDR2 FQGNSA. CDR3 sequence: CASSSPTAIIDTSYGYTF. DNA for the CDR3: TGTGCCAGCAGCTCCCCTACTGCAATTATCGACACGAGCTATGGCTACACCTTC.

This chain joins TRBV6-5 and TRBJ2-3; a possible D gene is TRBD2 (5 bases). Trimming shortened V by 3 bases and J by 1 base, and 11 bases separated the two germline ends. The CDR3 has 15 amino acids. Germline V CDR1 and CDR2: MNHEY, SVGAGI. Here the CDR3 DNA reads TGTGCCAGCAGTTATATGGCTAGCCGCACAGATACGCAGTATTTT. As protein: CASSYMASRTDTQYF.

This clone has a single count. The chain has TRBV5-1 and TRBJ1-6, with 8 bases lining up with TRBD1. V gave up 1 base and J gave up 9 bases; unmatched junction bases: 6. This CDR3 comprises 15 residues. Germline V CDR1 and CDR2: SGHRS, YFSETQ. In nucleotides, the CDR3 is TGCGCCAGCAGCTTGCAGGGGGCGACTGTTTCACCCCTCCACTTT. Amino acid sequence: CASSLQGATVSPLHF. Using reference TRBV5-1 and TRBJ1-6 for the parts outside the CDR3, the full variable domain is KAGVTQTPRYLIKTRGQQVTLSCSPISGHRSVSWYQQTPGQGLQFLFEYFSETQRNKGNFPGRFSGRQFSNSRSEMNVSTLELGDSALYLCASSLQGATVSPLHFGNGTRLTVT.

The J gene is TRBJ2-2, the V gene TRBV7-8, with 8 bases matching TRBD2. The CDR3 covers 16 residues. V lost 2 bases and J lost 0; bases outside the gene matches: 2. From germline, CDR1 is SGHVS and CDR2 FQNEAQ. The CDR3 DNA sequence: TGTGCCAGCAGCTTACGTAGCGGGGCGAACACCGGGGAGCTGTTTTTT. Protein product: CASSLRSGANTGELFF.

The V and J genes are TRBV18 and TRBJ2-3; D possibly corresponds to TRBD2 (5 bases). V was shortened by 8 bases and J by 5 bases, with 17 bases between the two germline ends. The CDR3 spans 14 residues. Looked up from germline, CDR1 is KGHSH and CDR2 is LQKENI. DNA of the CDR3: TGTGCCAGCCTTCCGGGGATGTTTGGAGATACGCAGTATTTT. Translation: CASLPGMFGDTQYF.

The chain uses TRBV5-4 and TRBJ2-1, with D possibly TRBD1 on 6 matching bases. Trimming left V 4 bases short and J 3 bases short, with 8 bases between. CDR3 length: 13 amino acids. From germline, CDR1 is SGHNT and CDR2 YYREEE (reference sequence). CDR3 coding DNA: TGTGCCAGCAGCCCAGGGGACTACAATGAGCAGTTCTTC. It translates to CASSPGDYNEQFF.

This chain uses TRBV5-8 with TRBJ1-2, with D possibly being TRBD1 (5 bases). The V end was cut by 6 bases, the J end by 7 bases, with 10 bases between. Germline V gene data show CDR1 as SGHTS and CDR2 as YDEGEE. The CDR3 length is 11 residues. CDR3 sequence: CASKQGVGYTF. CDR3 bases: TGTGCCAGCAAGCAAGGGGTTGGCTACACCTTC.

This clone has a handful of counts. This rearrangement joins TRBV28 to TRBJ1-2; 10 bases are shared with TRBD1. Germline V gives CDR1 MDHEN, CDR2 SYDVKM. This CDR3 spans 16 amino acids. V lost 2 bases to trimming and J lost 2 bases; unmatched junction nucleotides: 5. CDR3 in amino acids: CASSLAGTGANYGYTF. The CDR3 DNA reads as TGTGCCAGCAGTTTAGCCGGGACAGGGGCAAACTATGGCTACACCTTC.

This clone was observed at least ten times. J is TRBJ2-7 and V is TRBV2; possibly TRBD1 for D (5 bases). Trimming pared 4 bases from V and 6 bases from J, leaving 10 bases between. This CDR3 spans 12 amino acids. Germline V gives CDR1 SNHLY, CDR2 FYNNEI. CDR3 sequence: CASSGYRPEQYV. The CDR3, as DNA: TGTGCCAGCAGTGGCTACAGGCCCGAGCAGTACGTC.

The CDR3 DNA reads as TGTGCCAGCAGCCCCGGAGCGGTTGGGACTCTCACAGATACGCAGTATTTT. Translated, it gives CASSPGAVGTLTDTQYF. V gene TRBV9 combines with J gene TRBJ2-3; D might be TRBD2 (6 bases). This CDR3 has 17 amino acids. The V gene lost 4 bases and the J gene lost 2 bases, with 20 bases spanning the gap. Germline CDR1 and CDR2: SGDLS and YYNGEE.